This entry features one T cell receptor beta chain sequence. The data were obtained in a study of OX40 agonist ivuxolimab in advanced cancers. Looked up from germline, CDR1 is GTSNPN and CDR2 is SVGIG (reference sequence). CDR3 size: 16 residues. V was trimmed by 1 base and J by 2 bases, leaving 18 bases between them. The protocol was immunoSEQ multiplex PCR, while the TCRdb copy is restricted to in-frame clones and leaves out a portion. The table includes tens of thousands of clones, 86% detected once. The clonotype originates from an adult with an advanced solid tumor such as melanoma, head and neck, liver or kidney cancer. V gene TRBV30 combines with J gene TRBJ2-7; maybe TRBD1 (6 bases). Material: CD4+ or CD8+ T cells sorted from blood, obtained in a trial of the OX40 agonist ivuxolimab. The CDR3 bases are TGTGCCTGGAGTGCCTTCGGACAGTTCCGACCCTACGAGCAGTACTTC. The encoded protein is CAWSAFGQFRPYEQYF.